The 24 T cell receptor beta chains in this list originate from one sample, sequenced in a study of blood T cell repertoires in COVID-19. Repertoires were generated with immunoSEQ multiplex PCR, while TCRdb's copy carries only in-frame clones and drops some. Found here are 200,000 to 300,000 clones, approximately 87% of them singletons; the top ten hold 8% to 9.5%. Sequencing was carried out using peripheral blood. The receptors shown here come from a human donor in a cohort sampled during active COVID-19.

This clone has just one count. The chain recombines TRBV7-9 with TRBJ2-7; D might be TRBD2 (6 bases). Trimming removed 4 bases at V and 3 bases at J, with 16 bases between. From germline, CDR1 is SEHNR and CDR2 FQNEAQ (reference sequence). This CDR3 contains 15 residues. CDR3 DNA: TGTGCCAGCAGCTACACCCGAGGGACTGGCTACGAGCAGTACTTC. Amino acids: CASSYTRGTGYEQYF.

This clone has a single count. V and J are TRBV4-2 and TRBJ1-2; unclear D gene. The CDR3 is made up of 15 amino acids. The germline CDR1 and CDR2 sequences are LGHNA and YNFKEQ. The V gene lost 0 bases and the J gene lost 4 bases, with 12 bases spanning the gap. CDR3 residues: CASSQEVLSGYGYTF. The CDR3 DNA follows: TGTGCCAGCAGCCAAGAAGTCCTAAGCGGCTATGGCTACACCTTC.

The V call is TRBV5-8, the J call TRBJ1-5; TRBD1 is a possible D gene (5 bases). The V end was cut by 0 bases, the J end by 5 bases, with 12 bases between. This CDR3 region has 15 residues. Germline CDR1 and CDR2: SGHTS and YDEGEE. Written as DNA, the CDR3 is TGTGCCAGCAGCTTGGCCCTAGGGGAAGATCAGCCCCAGCATTTT. Translation: CASSLALGEDQPQHF. The full variable domain, rest sourced from reference TRBV5-8 and TRBJ1-5, is EAGVTQSPTHLIKTRGQQATLRCSPISGHTSVYWYQQALGLGLQFLLWYDEGEERNRGNFPPRFSGRQFPNYSSELNVNALELEDSALYLCASSLALGEDQPQHFGDGTRLSIL.

This chain joins TRBV5-6 and TRBJ2-1, with TRBD1 as a possible D gene (6 bases). Germline loops: CDR1 SGHDT, CDR2 YYEEEE. The length of the CDR3 is 16 residues. Trimming left V 2 bases short and J 0 bases short, with 12 bases between. In DNA form, the CDR3 reads TGTGCCAGCAGCTTAGACAGGAGGAGCTCCTACAATGAGCAGTTCTTC. Its protein is CASSLDRRSSYNEQFF. The full variable domain, in which reference TRBV5-6 and TRBJ2-1 provide the parts outside the CDR3, is DAGVTQSPTHLIKTRGQQVTLRCSPKSGHDTVSWYQQALGQGPQFIFQYYEEEERQRGNFPDRFSGHQFPNYSSELNVNALLLGDSALYLCASSLDRRSSYNEQFFGPGTRLTVL.

CDR3 nucleotide sequence: TGTGCCAGCAGCTTCGGACAGGGTGCCACTGAAGCTTTCTTT. Translating it yields CASSFGQGATEAFF. This chain uses TRBV5-4 with TRBJ1-1; 8 bases are a match to TRBD1. The CDR3 covers 14 residues. V shed 2 bases, J shed 4 bases, and the junction held 4 bases outside the gene matches. Germline-derived CDR1 and CDR2 are SGHNT and YYREEE (reference sequence).

V gene TRBV4-3 combines with J gene TRBJ1-3; D is uncertain. The CDR3 is 15 amino acids. The germline V and J ends were trimmed by 5 bases and 2 bases, with 13 bases remaining between them. Germline values: CDR1 LGHNA, CDR2 YSLEER. CDR3 coding DNA: TGCGCCAGCAGCAACCGCGCCGGGGCTGGAAACACCATATATTTT. Encoded protein: CASSNRAGAGNTIYF.

The V gene is TRBV5-1, the J gene TRBJ2-5; 8 positions agree with TRBD1. The ends lost 5 bases at V and 4 bases at J; junction bases unmatched: 4. This CDR3 has 13 residues. Germline-derived CDR1 and CDR2 are SGHRS and YFSETQ. The CDR3 sequence is CASSFGQGETQYF. The CDR3 nucleotides are TGCGCCAGCAGTTTCGGACAGGGAGAGACCCAGTACTTC.

The chain carries TRBV20-1 and TRBJ2-7; tentative D call: TRBD2 (6 bases). Trimming cost V 6 bases and J 7 bases, with 13 bases left between them. This CDR3 is 11 amino acids long. Germline assignment: CDR1 DFQATT and CDR2 SNEGSKA (reference sequence). CDR3 protein: CSARLVREQYF. CDR3 DNA sequence: TGCAGTGCAAGACTAGTCCGGGAGCAGTACTTC.

The rearrangement joins TRBV20-1 to TRBJ2-7; no clear D gene. This CDR3 comprises 11 residues. Per the germline V gene, CDR1 is DFQATT and CDR2 is SNEGSKA (reference sequence). Trimming cost V 2 bases and J 4 bases, with 6 bases left between them. CDR3 region: CSARPFYEQYF. CDR3 sequence (DNA): TGCAGTGCTAGACCCTTTTACGAGCAGTACTTC.

The genes are TRBV14 and TRBJ2-2, with a tentative D call TRBD1 (6 bases). The CDR3 is 16 residues long. Trimming left V 1 base short and J 0 bases short, with 9 bases between. Germline V gene sequence: CDR1 SGHDN, CDR2 FVKESK. DNA for the CDR3: TGTGCCAGCAGCCAAGGGGCAGGGGCGAACACCGGGGAGCTGTTTTTT. As protein: CASSQGAGANTGELFF.

This clone was detected once. The rearrangement uses TRBV28 and TRBJ2-7, with TRBD2 identical over 8 bases. V lost 10 bases and J lost 3; bases outside the gene matches: 8. CDR1 MDHEN and CDR2 SYDVKM come from the germline V gene. This CDR3 spans 13 amino acids. DNA of the CDR3: TGTGCCATCGGGGGGGTACCAAACTACGAGCAGTACTTC. Amino acids: CAIGGVPNYEQYF.

This chain uses TRBV3-1 (or the pseudogene TRBV3-2) with TRBJ2-1; 11 bases are a match to TRBD1. Germline lookup yields CDR1 LGHDT and CDR2 YNNKEL (reference sequence). The V gene end was trimmed by 4 bases and the J gene end by 7 bases; junction bases not matched to a gene: 3. This CDR3 spans 14 amino acids. This CDR3 reads CASSRDRGVNEQFF. The CDR3 coding sequence is TGTGCCAGCAGCCGGGACAGGGGGGTTAATGAGCAGTTCTTC.

The chain is built from TRBV5-4 and TRBJ2-3; TRBD2 matches 8 bases. This CDR3 has 15 amino acids. Germline V CDR1 and CDR2: SGHNT, YYREEE (reference sequence). The V gene end was trimmed by 4 bases and the J gene end by 2 bases; junction bases not matched to a gene: 6. Here the CDR3 reads CASSLSGGITDTQYF. The CDR3 DNA follows: TGTGCCAGCAGCCTAAGCGGGGGAATCACAGATACGCAGTATTTT. Full variable domain (remainder filled in from reference TRBV5-4 and TRBJ2-3): ETGVTQSPTHLIKTRGQQVTLRCSSQSGHNTVSWYQQALGQGPQFIFQYYREEENGRGNFPPRFSGLQFPNYSSELNVNALELDDSALYLCASSLSGGITDTQYFGPGTRLTVL.

The CDR3: CASTRAGRGQGTPGELFF. For the CDR3, the DNA is TGTGCCAGTACCCGGGCGGGGAGGGGACAGGGTACCCCCGGGGAGCTGTTTTTT. The genes are TRBV19 and TRBJ2-2, with 9 bases identical to TRBD1. CDR1 and CDR2 from the germline V gene are LNHDA and SQIVND (reference sequence). V was clipped by 7 bases and J by 6 bases; unmatched bases: 18. The CDR3 has 18 residues.

The table lists this clone with a few counts. The chain employs TRBV6-2 or TRBV6-3 and TRBJ2-1; 7 bases agree with TRBD2. Germline V gives CDR1 MNHEY, CDR2 SVGEGT. The CDR3 has 18 residues. V dropped 6 bases and J dropped 2; count of bases not matched to a gene: 16. The CDR3 region is CASSPGRGVGFPYNEQFF. The CDR3 bases are TGTGCCAGCAGCCCTGGACGGGGGGTGGGGTTTCCCTACAATGAGCAGTTCTTC.

J is TRBJ2-3 and V is TRBV5-1; D possibly corresponds to TRBD2 (5 bases). CDR1 is SGHRS, CDR2 YFSETQ, per germline. The CDR3 totals 14 residues. V shed 3 bases and J shed 4 bases, with 12 bases lying between them. This chain's CDR3 is CASSSEVDPDTQYF. The CDR3 nucleotides are TGCGCCAGCAGCTCGGAGGTAGACCCAGATACGCAGTATTTT.

This chain uses TRBV13 with TRBJ2-7; 8 nucleotides match TRBD2. The trim removed 1 base at V and 5 bases at J, leaving 4 bases unmatched. Germline values: CDR1 PRHDT, CDR2 FYEKMQ (reference sequence). The CDR3 extends over 14 amino acids. CDR3 coding DNA: TGTGCCAGCAGCTTAGCGACTAGCGTAAACGAGCAGTACTTC. Protein product: CASSLATSVNEQYF. The variable domain in full, with the rest retrieved from reference TRBV13 and TRBJ2-7, is AAGVIQSPRHLIKEKRETATLKCYPIPRHDTVYWYQQGPGQDPQFLISFYEKMQSDKGSIPDRFSAQQFSDYHSELNMSSLELGDSALYFCASSLATSVNEQYFGPGTRLTVT.

V is TRBV27 and J is TRBJ2-7; TRBD1 agrees at 8 bases. Losses at the gene ends were 5 bases for V and 0 bases for J; bases not matched to a gene: 6. CDR3 size: 15 residues. Germline assignment: CDR1 MNHEY and CDR2 SMNVEV (reference sequence). CDR3 nucleotide sequence: TGTGCCAGCAGTCTAGCCGGGACAGGCTCCTACGAGCAGTACTTC. Protein sequence: CASSLAGTGSYEQYF.

V gene TRBV6-6 combines with J gene TRBJ2-2; 8 bases match TRBD2. CDR3 size: 16 residues. The V and J ends lost 3 bases and 4 bases, in that order; junction bases with no gene match: 7. CDR1 and CDR2 (germline): MNHNY, SVGAGI (reference sequence). The CDR3 DNA is TGTGCCAGCAGTTATTCGGGGGGGGCCCCCACCGGGGAGCTGTTTTTT. The encoded protein is CASSYSGGAPTGELFF.

The rearrangement joins TRBV5-1 to TRBJ1-5; D unclear. The germline CDR1 and CDR2 sequences are SGHRS and YFSETQ. The CDR3 is made up of 16 amino acids. The ends were cut back, 0 bases at V and 2 bases at J, with 12 bases in the middle. CDR3 nucleotides: TGCGCCAGCAGCTTGGGGGAGGGTATTGGCAATCAGCCCCAGCATTTT. The encoded protein is CASSLGEGIGNQPQHF.

J is TRBJ2-3 and V is TRBV9; the D is unclear. V was trimmed by 7 bases and J by 4 bases, leaving 10 bases between them. CDR1 and CDR2 (germline): SGDLS, YYNGEE. This CDR3 has 12 residues. The CDR3 here is CASGTPPDTQYF. The CDR3 nucleotides are TGTGCCAGCGGCACCCCCCCAGATACGCAGTATTTT. Full variable domain (outside the CDR3, taken from reference TRBV9 and TRBJ2-3): DSGVTQTPKHLITATGQRVTLRCSPRSGDLSVYWYQQSLDQGLQFLIQYYNGEERAKGNILERFSAQQFPDLHSELNLSSLELGDSALYFCASGTPPDTQYFGPGTRLTVL.

V and J are TRBV5-5 and TRBJ1-4, with D perhaps matching TRBD1 (6 bases). Germline loops: CDR1 SGHKS, CDR2 YYEKEE (reference sequence). V was clipped by 4 bases and J by 8 bases, with 18 bases between them. This CDR3 spans 15 amino acids. The CDR3 coding sequence is TGTGCCAGCAGCCGGGGGGCAGGTCGGGGCGAAAAACTGTTTTTT. Residues: CASSRGAGRGEKLFF. The whole variable domain, filled in from reference TRBV5-5 and TRBJ1-4, reads DAGVTQSPTHLIKTRGQQVTLRCSPISGHKSVSWYQQVLGQGPQFIFQYYEKEERGRGNFPDRFSARQFPNYSSELNVNALLLGDSALYLCASSRGAGRGEKLFFGSGTQLSVL.

The V gene is TRBV24-1, the J gene TRBJ1-6; D unresolved. Trimming took 9 bases from V and 0 from J, leaving 23 bases between them. Germline V gene data show CDR1 as KGHDR and CDR2 as SFDVKD. This CDR3 is 19 amino acids long. The CDR3 coding sequence is TGTGCCACCGGAGGGATGAACGAACAGCTTAGCTCCTATAATTCACCCCTCCACTTT. This encodes CATGGMNEQLSSYNSPLHF.

The V gene is TRBV3-1 (or the pseudogene TRBV3-2), the J gene TRBJ2-1, with 12 bases that match TRBD2. Per germline, CDR1 LGHDT and CDR2 YNNKEL (reference sequence). V lost 0 bases and J lost 4; bases outside the gene matches: 7. This CDR3 region has 18 residues. The DNA for the CDR3 is TGTGCCAGCAGCCAAGATGAGCAGGGACTAGCGGGTTACAATGAGCAGTTCTTC. Translation: CASSQDEQGLAGYNEQFF.